The source of this TCR beta chain is a study of shared clonotypes between healthy human individuals. Broader study findings: Across subsets, estimated richness was generally greater for naive than for memory populations.

The CDR3 loop spans 15 amino acids. Germline CDR1 reads SGHNT; CDR2 reads YYREEE (reference sequence). V gave up 3 bases and J gave up 0 bases, with 11 bases separating them. As concerns this clone: What it binds is unknown.

Genomic DNA (from each subset) was split evenly across several immunoSEQ plates. TCRdb keeps only in-frame clones here, not all; method: immunoSEQ multiplex PCR. Of under 1,100,000 clones listed, around three quarters are singletons. The CD4+ fraction was divided into a CD45RA+ naive subset and a CD45RA-negative memory subset. The TCR originated in a man younger than 30 in good health. Some clones in this sample may be carry-over from other donors' samples. The chain couples TRBV5-4 to TRBJ2-3; no clear D gene. Sequenced material: memory CD4+ T cells from PBMCs. As to subset: CD45RA-negative fraction. CDR3 coding DNA: TGTGCCAGCAGCTGGGTGGCAGCCAGCACAGATACGCAGTATTTT. Translation gives CASSWVAASTDTQYF.